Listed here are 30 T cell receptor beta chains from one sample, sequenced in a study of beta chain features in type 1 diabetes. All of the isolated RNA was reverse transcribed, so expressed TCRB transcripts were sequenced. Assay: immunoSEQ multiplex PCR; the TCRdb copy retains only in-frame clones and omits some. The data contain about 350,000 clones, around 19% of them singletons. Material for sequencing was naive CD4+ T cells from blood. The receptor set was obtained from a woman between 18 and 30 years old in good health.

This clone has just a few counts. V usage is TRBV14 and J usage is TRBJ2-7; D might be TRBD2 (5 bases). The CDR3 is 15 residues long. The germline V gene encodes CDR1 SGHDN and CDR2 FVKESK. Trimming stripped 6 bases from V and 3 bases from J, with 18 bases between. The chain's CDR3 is CASRPTHGVDYEQYF. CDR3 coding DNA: TGTGCCAGCAGGCCCACGCACGGGGTAGACTACGAGCAGTACTTC. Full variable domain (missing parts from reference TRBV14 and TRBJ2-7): EAGVTQFPSHSVIEKGQTVTLRCDPISGHDNLYWYRRVMGKEIKFLLHFVKESKQDESGMPNNRFLAERTGGTYSTLKVQPAELEDSGVYFCASRPTHGVDYEQYFGPGTRLTVT.

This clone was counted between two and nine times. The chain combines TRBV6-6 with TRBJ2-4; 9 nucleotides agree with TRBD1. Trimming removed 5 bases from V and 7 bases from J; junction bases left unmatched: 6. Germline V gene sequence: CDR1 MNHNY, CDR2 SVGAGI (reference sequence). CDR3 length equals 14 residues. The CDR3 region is CASSGTGKVNIQYF. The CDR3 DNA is TGTGCCAGCAGTGGGACAGGGAAGGTGAACATTCAGTACTTC.

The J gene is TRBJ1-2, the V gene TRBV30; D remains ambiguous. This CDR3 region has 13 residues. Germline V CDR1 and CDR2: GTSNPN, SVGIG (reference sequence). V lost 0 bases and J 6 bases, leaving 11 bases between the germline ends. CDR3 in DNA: TGTGCCTGGAGTGTACTACATACTGATGGCTACACCTTC. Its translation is CAWSVLHTDGYTF.

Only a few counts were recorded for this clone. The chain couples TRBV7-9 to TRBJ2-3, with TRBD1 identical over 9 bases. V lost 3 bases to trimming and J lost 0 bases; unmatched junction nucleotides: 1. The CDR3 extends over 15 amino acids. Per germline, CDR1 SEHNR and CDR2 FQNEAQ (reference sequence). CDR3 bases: TGTGCCAGCAGCTTGGGGACAGGGAGCACAGATACGCAGTATTTT. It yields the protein CASSLGTGSTDTQYF.

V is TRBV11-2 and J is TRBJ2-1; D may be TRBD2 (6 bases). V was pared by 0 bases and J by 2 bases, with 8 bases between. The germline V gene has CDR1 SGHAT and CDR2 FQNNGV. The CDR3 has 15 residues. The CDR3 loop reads CASSLEVAAYNEQFF. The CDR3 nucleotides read TGTGCCAGCAGCTTAGAGGTAGCGGCCTACAATGAGCAGTTCTTC.

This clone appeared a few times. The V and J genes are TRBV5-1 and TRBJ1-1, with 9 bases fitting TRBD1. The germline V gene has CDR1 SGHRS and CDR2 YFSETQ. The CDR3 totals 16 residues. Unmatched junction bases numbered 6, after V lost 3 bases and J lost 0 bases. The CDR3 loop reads CASSSGTGTMNTEAFF. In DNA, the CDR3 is TGCGCCAGCAGCTCGGGGACAGGGACCATGAACACTGAAGCTTTCTTT.

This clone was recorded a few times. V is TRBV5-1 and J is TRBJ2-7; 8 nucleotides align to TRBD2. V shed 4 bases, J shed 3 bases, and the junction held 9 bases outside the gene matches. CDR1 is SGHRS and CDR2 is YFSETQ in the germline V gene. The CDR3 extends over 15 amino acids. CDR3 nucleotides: TGCGCCAGCAGCGTGAGCGGGAGCCCGATCTACGAGCAGTACTTC. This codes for CASSVSGSPIYEQYF.

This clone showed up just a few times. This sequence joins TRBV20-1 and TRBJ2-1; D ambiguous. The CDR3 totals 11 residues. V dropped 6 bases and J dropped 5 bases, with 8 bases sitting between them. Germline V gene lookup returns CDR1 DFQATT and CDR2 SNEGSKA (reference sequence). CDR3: CSAPHNNEQFF. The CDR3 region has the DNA TGCAGTGCCCCGCACAACAATGAGCAGTTCTTC.

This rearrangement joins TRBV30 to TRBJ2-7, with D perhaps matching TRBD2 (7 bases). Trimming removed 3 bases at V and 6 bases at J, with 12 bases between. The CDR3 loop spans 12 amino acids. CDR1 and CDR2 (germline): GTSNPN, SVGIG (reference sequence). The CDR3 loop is CAWRGGGGEQYF. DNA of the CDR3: TGTGCCTGGAGGGGGGGAGGGGGCGAGCAGTACTTC.

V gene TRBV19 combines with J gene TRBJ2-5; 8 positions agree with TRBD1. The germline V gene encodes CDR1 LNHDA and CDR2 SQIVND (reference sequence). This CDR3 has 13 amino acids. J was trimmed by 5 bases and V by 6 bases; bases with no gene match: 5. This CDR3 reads CASSSTGVETQYF. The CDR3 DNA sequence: TGTGCCAGTAGCTCGACAGGGGTCGAGACCCAGTACTTC.

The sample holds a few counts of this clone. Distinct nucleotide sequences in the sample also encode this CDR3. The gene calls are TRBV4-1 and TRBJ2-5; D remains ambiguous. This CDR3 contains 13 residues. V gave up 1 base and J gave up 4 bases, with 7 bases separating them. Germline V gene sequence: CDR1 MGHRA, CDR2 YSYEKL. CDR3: CASSQGQLETQYF. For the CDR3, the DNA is TGCGCCAGCAGCCAAGGTCAGTTAGAGACCCAGTACTTC.

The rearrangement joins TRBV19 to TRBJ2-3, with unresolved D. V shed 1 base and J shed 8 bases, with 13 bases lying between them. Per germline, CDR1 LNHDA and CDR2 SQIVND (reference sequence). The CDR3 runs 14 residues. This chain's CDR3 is CASSIGSSASTQYF. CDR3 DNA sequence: TGTGCCAGTAGTATAGGGTCTAGTGCGAGTACGCAGTATTTT.

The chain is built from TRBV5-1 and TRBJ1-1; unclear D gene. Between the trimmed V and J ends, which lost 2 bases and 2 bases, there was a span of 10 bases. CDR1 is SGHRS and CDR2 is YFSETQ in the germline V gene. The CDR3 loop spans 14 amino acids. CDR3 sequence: CASSFGGGNTEAFF. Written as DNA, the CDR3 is TGCGCCAGCAGCTTTGGCGGAGGAAACACTGAAGCTTTCTTT.

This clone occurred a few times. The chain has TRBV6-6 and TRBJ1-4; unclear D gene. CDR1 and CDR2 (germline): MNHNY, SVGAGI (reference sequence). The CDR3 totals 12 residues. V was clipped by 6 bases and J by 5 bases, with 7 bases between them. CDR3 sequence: CASRGGNEKLFF. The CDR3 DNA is TGTGCCAGCAGGGGAGGGAATGAAAAACTGTTTTTT.

CDR3 in amino acids: CASSQGSGPSYEQYF. CDR3 nucleotides: TGCGCCAGCAGCCAGGGGAGCGGGCCCTCCTACGAGCAGTACTTC. J is TRBJ2-5 and V is TRBV4-1, with D possibly TRBD2 on 6 matching bases. The end of the DNA fits TRBJ2-7 better, so the J call may be wrong. The germline CDR1 and CDR2 sequences are MGHRA and YSYEKL. The CDR3 runs 15 residues.

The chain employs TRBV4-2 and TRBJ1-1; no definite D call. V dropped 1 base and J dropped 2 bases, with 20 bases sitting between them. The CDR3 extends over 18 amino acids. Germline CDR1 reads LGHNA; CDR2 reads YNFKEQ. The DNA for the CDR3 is TGTGCCAGCAGCCAAGTGTTCAGAAAAAGCGGTACTAACACTGAAGCTTTCTTT. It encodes CASSQVFRKSGTNTEAFF.

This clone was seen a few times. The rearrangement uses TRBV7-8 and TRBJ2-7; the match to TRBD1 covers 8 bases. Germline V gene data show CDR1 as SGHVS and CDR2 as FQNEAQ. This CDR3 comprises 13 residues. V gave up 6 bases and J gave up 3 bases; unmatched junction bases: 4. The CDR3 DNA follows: TGTGCCAGCAGTTGGGACAGGAACTACGAGCAGTACTTC. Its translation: CASSWDRNYEQYF.

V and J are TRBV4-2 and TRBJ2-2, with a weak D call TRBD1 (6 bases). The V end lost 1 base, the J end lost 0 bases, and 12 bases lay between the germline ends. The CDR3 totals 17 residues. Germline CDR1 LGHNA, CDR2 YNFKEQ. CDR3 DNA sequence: TGTGCCAGCAGCCAAGGCCGACAGGCGGCGAACACCGGGGAGCTGTTTTTT. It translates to CASSQGRQAANTGELFF.

CDR3 protein: CASSPHGQFGYTF. CDR3 sequence (DNA): TGCGCCAGCAGTCCCCACGGACAGTTTGGCTACACCTTC. This chain links TRBV23-1 with TRBJ1-2; weak D call: TRBD1 (6 bases). TRBV23-1 is flagged as an ORF with uncertain function. The CDR3 spans 13 residues. V was pared by 4 bases and J by 7 bases, with 13 bases between.

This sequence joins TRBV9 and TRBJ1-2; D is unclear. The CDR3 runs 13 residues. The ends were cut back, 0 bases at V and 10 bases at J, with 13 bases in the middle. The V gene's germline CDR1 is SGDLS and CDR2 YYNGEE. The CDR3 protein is CASSVAEEASYTF. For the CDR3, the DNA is TGTGCCAGCAGCGTAGCCGAGGAGGCCTCCTACACCTTC.

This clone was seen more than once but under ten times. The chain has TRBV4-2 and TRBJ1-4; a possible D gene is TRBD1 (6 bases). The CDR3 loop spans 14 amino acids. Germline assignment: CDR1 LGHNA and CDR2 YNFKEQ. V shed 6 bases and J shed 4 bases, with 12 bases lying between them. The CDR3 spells CASRSDRNNEKLFF. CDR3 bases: TGTGCCAGCAGGTCAGACAGGAATAATGAAAAACTGTTTTTT.

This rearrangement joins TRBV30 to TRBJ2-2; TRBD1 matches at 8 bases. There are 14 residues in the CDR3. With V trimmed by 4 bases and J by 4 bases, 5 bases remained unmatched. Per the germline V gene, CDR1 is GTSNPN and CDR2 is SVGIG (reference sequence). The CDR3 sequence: CAWKLTGGTGELFF. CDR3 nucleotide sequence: TGTGCCTGGAAGTTAACAGGGGGCACCGGGGAGCTGTTTTTT.

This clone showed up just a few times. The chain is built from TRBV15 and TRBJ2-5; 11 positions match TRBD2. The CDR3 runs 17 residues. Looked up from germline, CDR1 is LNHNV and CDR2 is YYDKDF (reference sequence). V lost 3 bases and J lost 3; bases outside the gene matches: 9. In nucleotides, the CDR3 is TGTGCCACCAGCAGCTCTCTACTAGCGGGGGCCGAAGAGACCCAGTACTTC. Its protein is CATSSSLLAGAEETQYF.

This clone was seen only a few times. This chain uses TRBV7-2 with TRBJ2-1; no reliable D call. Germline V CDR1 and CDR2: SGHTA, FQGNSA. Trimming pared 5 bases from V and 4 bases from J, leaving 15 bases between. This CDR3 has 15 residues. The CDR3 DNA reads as TGTGCCAGCAGCCCGGCGACTGGATTATACAATGAGCAGTTCTTC. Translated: CASSPATGLYNEQFF.

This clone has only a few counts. The CDR3 nucleotides read TGTGCTAGTGGTTTAAACGAGGCCGGGGAGCTGTTTTTT. This encodes CASGLNEAGELFF. The chain employs TRBV12-5 and TRBJ2-2; D is unresolved. The CDR3 extends over 13 amino acids. Trimming left V 3 bases short and J 6 bases short, with 8 bases between. The germline V gene has CDR1 LGHNT and CDR2 FRNRAP.

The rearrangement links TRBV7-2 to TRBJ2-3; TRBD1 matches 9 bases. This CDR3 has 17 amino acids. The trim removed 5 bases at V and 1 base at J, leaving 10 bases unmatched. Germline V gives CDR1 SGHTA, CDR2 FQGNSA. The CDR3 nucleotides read TGTGCCAGCAGCGAGGACAGGGGAGCAGGGCGCACAGATACGCAGTATTTT. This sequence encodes CASSEDRGAGRTDTQYF. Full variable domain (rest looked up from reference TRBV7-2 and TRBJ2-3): GAGVSQSPSNKVTEKGKDVELRCDPISGHTALYWYRQSLGQGLEFLIYFQGNSAPDKSGLPSDRFSAERTGGSVSTLTIQRTQQEDSAVYLCASSEDRGAGRTDTQYFGPGTRLTVL.

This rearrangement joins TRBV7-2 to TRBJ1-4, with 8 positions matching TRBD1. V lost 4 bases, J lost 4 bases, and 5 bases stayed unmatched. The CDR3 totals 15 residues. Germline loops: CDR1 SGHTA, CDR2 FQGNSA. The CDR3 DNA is TGTGCCAGCAGCTCTCTGGGACAGGTTAATGAAAAACTGTTTTTT. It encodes CASSSLGQVNEKLFF.

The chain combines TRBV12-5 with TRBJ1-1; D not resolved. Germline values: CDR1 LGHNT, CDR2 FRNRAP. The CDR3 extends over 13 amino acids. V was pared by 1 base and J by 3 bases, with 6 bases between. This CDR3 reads CASGLGDYTEAFF. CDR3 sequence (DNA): TGTGCTAGTGGTTTGGGAGATTACACTGAAGCTTTCTTT.

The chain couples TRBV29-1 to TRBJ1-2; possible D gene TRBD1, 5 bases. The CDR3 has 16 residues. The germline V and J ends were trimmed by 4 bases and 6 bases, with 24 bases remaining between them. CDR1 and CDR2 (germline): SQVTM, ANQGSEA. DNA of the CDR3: TGCAGCGTTGCCCGGATGGGTGGTCAGGGTGGAAATGGCTACACCTTC. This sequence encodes CSVARMGGQGGNGYTF.

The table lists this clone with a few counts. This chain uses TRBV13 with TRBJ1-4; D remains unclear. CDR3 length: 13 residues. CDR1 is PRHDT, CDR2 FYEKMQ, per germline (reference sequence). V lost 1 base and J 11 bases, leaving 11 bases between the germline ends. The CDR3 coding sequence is TGTGCCAGCAGCTTAGCCCCAGGCTATAAACTGTTTTTT. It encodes CASSLAPGYKLFF.